The T cell receptor beta chain described here comes from a study of beta chain features in type 1 diabetes. Findings and limits, study-wide: People with Type 1 diabetes carried modestly yet significantly shorter TCRB CDR3s in all four CD4+ subsets. Naive, central memory and Treg TCRB repertoires appeared more alike in patients than in healthy donors. There was a possibility that cDNA sequencing over-represented cells with high TCR expression.

The CDR3 spans 14 residues. V gave up 8 bases and J gave up 8 bases; unmatched junction bases: 12. In germline, CDR1 is SNHLY, CDR2 FYNNEI. The investigators reverse transcribed all of the isolated RNA, so they sequenced expressed TCRB transcripts. The protocol was immunoSEQ multiplex PCR, while the TCRdb copy is restricted to in-frame clones and leaves out a portion. The data show about 140,000 clones, roughly 10% seen once. Per donor, one heparinised blood draw averaged about 110 mL. Points on this clone: Its antigen remains unidentified.

The TCR originated in a woman aged 40-49 years in good health. Sequenced input: central memory CD4+ T cells from blood. V usage is TRBV2 and J usage is TRBJ2-7; TRBD2 aligns across 10 bases. The CDR3 loop is CASGSSGGITKQYF. The CDR3 bases are TGTGCCAGCGGGTCTAGCGGGGGAATTACGAAGCAGTACTTC.